Listed below are T cell receptor beta chains from one sample, sequenced in a study of CD8 T cells in Susac syndrome. One entry per CDR3 protein, called by TCRdb with MiXCR from the immunoSEQ multiplex PCR reads. Here the sample spans just over 300,000 distinct CDR3 sequences, 92% being singletons. What was sequenced was CD4+ T cells from PBMCs. The receptor set was obtained from a human donor with multiple sclerosis. Each CDR3 is given with its conserved first and last residue. D genes are given only for firm matches. Where a row states a size, it is once, few, many or the class of an expanded clone; other rows omit it.

cdr3_aa cdr3_nt j_call d_call cdr3_length clone_size v_call
CASSLTGTGGATGELFF TGCGCCAGCAGCCTCACGGGGACCGGGGGGGCCACCGGGGAGCTGTTTTTT TRBJ2-2 TRBD2 17 NA TRBV5-1
CSVVYRTGEGYTF TGCAGCGTTGTCTACCGGACAGGGGAAGGCTACACCTTC TRBJ1-2 TRBD1 13 NA TRBV29-1
CASSSQRNQPQHF TGTGCCAGCAGCTCACAGCGCAATCAGCCCCAGCATTTT TRBJ1-5 NA 13 NA TRBV11-2
CASSTPLSSANTGELFF TGTGCCAGCAGCACCCCACTTAGTTCCGCGAACACCGGGGAGCTGTTTTTT TRBJ2-2 NA 17 NA TRBV5-6
CASSWTSGGGSYNEQFF TGTGCCAGCAGTTGGACTAGCGGGGGCGGCTCCTACAATGAGCAGTTCTTC TRBJ2-1 TRBD2 17 NA TRBV12-3/TRBV12-4
CASSQEGLAMETQYF TGCGCCAGCAGCCAAGAAGGACTAGCCATGGAGACCCAGTACTTC TRBJ2-5 TRBD2 15 NA TRBV4-3
CASTKVWGQGEAF TGTGCCAGCACCAAGGTGTGGGGACAGGGGGAGGCTTTC TRBJ2-6 TRBD1 13 NA TRBV12-3/TRBV12-4
CASKIEVLENTGELFF TGCGCCAGCAAGATCGAGGTACTCGAGAACACCGGGGAGCTGTTTTTT TRBJ2-2 NA 16 NA TRBV5-1
CASSQGLCHQPQHF TGTGCCAGCAGCCAGGGCCTTTGCCATCAGCCCCAGCATTTT TRBJ1-5 NA 14 NA TRBV14
CASSRTGIDGYTF TGCGCCAGCTCTAGGACAGGGATTGATGGCTACACCTTC TRBJ1-2 TRBD1 13 NA TRBV5-1
CASRRRGGRVGEQFF TGTGCCAGCAGGCGACGCGGCGGGAGGGTGGGTGAGCAGTTCTTC TRBJ2-1 TRBD2 15 NA TRBV6-2/TRBV6-3
CASSNQGAPDKNIQYF TGTGCCAGCAGCAATCAGGGGGCGCCTGACAAAAACATTCAGTACTTC TRBJ2-4 TRBD1 16 NA TRBV5-4
CASSFDGWNTEAFF TGCGCCAGCAGCTTTGACGGTTGGAACACTGAAGCTTTCTTT TRBJ1-1 NA 14 NA TRBV5-1
CASSVGQGDFHEQYF TGTGCCAGCAGCGTAGGGCAGGGGGATTTCCACGAGCAGTACTTC TRBJ2-7 TRBD1 15 NA TRBV9
CASSLAVSSYEQYF TGTGCCAGCAGCTTAGCTGTTAGCTCCTACGAGCAGTACTTC TRBJ2-7 NA 14 NA TRBV11-2
CASSQTSGVGDEQFF TGTGCCAGCAGCCAAACTAGCGGTGTTGGCGATGAGCAGTTCTTC TRBJ2-1 TRBD2 15 NA TRBV3-1
CSVRVGGGGEKLFF TGCAGCGTCCGGGTGGGGGGAGGTGGTGAAAAACTGTTTTTT TRBJ1-4 NA 14 NA TRBV29-1
CSGDRGSTEAFF TGCAGCGGCGACAGGGGAAGCACTGAAGCTTTCTTT TRBJ1-1 TRBD1 12 NA TRBV29-1
CASSPGDTGELFF TGTGCCAGCTCCCCGGGCGACACCGGGGAGCTGTTTTTT TRBJ2-2 NA 13 NA TRBV18
CAWSRGAKNIQYF TGTGCCTGGAGCAGGGGAGCCAAAAACATTCAGTACTTC TRBJ2-4 NA 13 once TRBV30